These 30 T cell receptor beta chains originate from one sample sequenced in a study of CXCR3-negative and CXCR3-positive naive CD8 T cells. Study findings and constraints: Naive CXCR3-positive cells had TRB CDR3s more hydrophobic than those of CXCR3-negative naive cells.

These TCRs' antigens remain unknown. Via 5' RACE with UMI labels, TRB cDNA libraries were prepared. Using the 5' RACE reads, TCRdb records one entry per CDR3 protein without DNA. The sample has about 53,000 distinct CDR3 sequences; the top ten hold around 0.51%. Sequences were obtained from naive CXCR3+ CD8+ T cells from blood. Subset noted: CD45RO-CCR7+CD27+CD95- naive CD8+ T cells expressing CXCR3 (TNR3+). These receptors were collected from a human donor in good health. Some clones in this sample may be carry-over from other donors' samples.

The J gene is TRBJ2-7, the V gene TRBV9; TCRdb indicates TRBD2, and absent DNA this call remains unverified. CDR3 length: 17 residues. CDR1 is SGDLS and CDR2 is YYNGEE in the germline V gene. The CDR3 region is CASSVGGGTVPGNEQYF.

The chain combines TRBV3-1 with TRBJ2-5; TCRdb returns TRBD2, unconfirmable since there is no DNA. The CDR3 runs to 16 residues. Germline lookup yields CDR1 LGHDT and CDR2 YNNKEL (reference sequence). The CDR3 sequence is CASSQETGGPQETQYF.

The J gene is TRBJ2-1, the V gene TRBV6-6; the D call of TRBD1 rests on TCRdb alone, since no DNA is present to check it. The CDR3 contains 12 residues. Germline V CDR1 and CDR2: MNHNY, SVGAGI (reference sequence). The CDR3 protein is CASSRVGNEQFF.

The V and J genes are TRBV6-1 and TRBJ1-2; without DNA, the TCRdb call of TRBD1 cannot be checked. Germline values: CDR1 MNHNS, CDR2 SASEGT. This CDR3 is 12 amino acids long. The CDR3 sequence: CASKGGYYGYTF.

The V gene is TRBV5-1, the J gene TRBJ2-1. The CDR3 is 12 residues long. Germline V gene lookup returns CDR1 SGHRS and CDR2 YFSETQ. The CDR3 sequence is CASSLIDDEQFF.

The CDR3 reads CASRTASNTGELFF. The rearrangement uses TRBV28 and TRBJ2-2; TCRdb's D call, TRBD1, is unchecked because there is no DNA. Germline-derived CDR1 and CDR2 are MDHEN and SYDVKM. This CDR3 is built from 14 residues.

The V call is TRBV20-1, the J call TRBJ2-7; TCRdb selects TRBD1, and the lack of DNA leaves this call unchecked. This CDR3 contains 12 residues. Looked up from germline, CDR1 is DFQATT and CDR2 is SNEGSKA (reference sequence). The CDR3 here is CSATGQGHEQYF.

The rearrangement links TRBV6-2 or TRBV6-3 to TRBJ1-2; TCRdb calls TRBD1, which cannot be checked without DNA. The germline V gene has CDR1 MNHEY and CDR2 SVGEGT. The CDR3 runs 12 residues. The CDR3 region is CASRPGHYGYTF.

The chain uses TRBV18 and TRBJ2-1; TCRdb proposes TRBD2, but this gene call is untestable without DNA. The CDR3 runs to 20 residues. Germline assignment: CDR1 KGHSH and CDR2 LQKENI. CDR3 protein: CASSPPLGLAGAFSYNEQFF.

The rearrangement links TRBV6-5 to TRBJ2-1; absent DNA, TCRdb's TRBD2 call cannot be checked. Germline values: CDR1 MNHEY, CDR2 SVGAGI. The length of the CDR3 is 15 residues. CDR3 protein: CASSYSGSGANEQFF.

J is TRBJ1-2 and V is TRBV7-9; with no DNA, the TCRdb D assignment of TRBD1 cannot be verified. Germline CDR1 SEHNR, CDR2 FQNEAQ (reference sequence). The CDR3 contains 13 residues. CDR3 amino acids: CASSRTGGSGYTF.

The CDR3 sequence: CASSLEGGGYEQYF. This chain links TRBV7-9 with TRBJ2-7; TCRdb lists TRBD2, though no DNA is available to test this call. CDR3 length equals 14 residues. Germline-derived CDR1 and CDR2 are SEHNR and FQNEAQ (reference sequence).

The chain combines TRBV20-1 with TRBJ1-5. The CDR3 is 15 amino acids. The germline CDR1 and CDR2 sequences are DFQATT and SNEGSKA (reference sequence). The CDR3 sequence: CSARDSAGSNQPQHF.

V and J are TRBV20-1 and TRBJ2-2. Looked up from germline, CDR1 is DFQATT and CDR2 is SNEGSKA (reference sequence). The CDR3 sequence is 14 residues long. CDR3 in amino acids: CSARETQYTGELFF.

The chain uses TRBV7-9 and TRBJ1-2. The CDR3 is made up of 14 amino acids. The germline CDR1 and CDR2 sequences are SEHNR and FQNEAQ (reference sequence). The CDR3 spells CASSLPGSSYGYTF.

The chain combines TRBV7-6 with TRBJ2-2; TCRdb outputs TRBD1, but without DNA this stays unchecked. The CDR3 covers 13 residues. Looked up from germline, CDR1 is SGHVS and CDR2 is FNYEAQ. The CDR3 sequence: CASSFSGSGELFF.

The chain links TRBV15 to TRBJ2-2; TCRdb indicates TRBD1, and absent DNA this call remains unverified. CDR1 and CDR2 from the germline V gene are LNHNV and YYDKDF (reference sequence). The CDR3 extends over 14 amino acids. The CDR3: CATSRGAGVGELFF.

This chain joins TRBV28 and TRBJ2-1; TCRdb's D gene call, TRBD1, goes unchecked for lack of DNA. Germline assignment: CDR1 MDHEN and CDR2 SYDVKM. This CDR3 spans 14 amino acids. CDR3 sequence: CASSLPGTVREQFF. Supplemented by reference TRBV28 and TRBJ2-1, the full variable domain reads DVKVTQSSRYLVKRTGEKVFLECVQDMDHENMFWYRQDPGLGLRLIYFSYDVKMKEKGDIPEGYSVSREKKERFSLILESASTNQTSMYLCASSLPGTVREQFFGPGTRLTVL.

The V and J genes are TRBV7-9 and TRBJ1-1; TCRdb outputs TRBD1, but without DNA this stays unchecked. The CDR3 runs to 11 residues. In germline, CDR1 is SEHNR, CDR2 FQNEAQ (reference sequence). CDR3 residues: CASSLLSGAFF.

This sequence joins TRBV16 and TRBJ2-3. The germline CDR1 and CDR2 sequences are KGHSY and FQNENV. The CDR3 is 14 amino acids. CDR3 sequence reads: CASSQVSSTDTQYF.

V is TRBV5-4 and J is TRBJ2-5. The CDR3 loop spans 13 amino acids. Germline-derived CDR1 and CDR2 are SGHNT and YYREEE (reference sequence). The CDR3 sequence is CASSEETQETQYF.

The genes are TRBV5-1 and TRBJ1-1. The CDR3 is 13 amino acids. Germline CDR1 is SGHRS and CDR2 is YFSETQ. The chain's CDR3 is CASSLEGAPEAFF.

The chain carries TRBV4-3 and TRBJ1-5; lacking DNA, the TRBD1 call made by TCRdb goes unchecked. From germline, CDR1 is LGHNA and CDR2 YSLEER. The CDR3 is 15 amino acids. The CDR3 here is CASSQGQGIFQPQHF.

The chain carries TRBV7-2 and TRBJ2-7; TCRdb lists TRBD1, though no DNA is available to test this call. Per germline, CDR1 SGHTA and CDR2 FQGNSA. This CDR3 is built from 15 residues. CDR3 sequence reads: CASSFQTGMSYEQYF.

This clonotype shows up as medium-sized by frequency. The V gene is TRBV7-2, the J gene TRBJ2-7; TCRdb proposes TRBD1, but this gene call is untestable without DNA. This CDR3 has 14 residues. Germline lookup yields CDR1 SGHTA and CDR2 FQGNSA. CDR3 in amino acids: CASSSPMGQLEQYF.

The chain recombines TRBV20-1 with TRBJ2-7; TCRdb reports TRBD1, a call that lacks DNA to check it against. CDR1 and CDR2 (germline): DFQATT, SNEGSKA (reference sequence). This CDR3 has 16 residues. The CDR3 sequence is CSARDTSGHNSYEQYF.

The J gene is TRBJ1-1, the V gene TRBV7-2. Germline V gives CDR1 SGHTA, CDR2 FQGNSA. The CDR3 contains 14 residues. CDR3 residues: CASSLGGPGTEAFF.

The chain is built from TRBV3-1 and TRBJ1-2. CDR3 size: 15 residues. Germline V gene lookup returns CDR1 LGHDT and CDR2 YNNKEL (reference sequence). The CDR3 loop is CASSQEAQTYYGYTF.

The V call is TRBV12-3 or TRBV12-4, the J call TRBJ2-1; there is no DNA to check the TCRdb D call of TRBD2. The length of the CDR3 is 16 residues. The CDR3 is CASSLAGTSSYNEQFF.

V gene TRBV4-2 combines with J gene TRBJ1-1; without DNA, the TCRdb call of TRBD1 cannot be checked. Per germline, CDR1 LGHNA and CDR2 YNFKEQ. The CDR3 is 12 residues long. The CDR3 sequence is CASQAGAAEAFF.